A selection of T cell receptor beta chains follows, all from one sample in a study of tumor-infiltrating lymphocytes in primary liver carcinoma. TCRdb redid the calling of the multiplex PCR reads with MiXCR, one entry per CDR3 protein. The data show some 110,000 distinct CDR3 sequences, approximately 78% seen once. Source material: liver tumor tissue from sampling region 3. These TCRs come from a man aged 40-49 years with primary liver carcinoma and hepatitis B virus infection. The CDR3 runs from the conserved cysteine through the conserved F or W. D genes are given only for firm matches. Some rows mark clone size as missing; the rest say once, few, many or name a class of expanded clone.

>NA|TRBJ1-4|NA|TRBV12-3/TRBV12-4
TGTGCCAGCAGTTTGGGTGAGGTTGGTGAAAAACTGTTTTTT
CASSLGEVGEKLFF
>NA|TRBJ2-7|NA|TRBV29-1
TGCAGAGTTGAAGACCCCAAGGGCAGGGGACCCTACGAGCAGTACTTC
CRVEDPKGRGPYEQYF
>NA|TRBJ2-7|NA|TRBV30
TGTGCCTGGAGTAATACCGGGACAAGGGACGAGCGGTACTTC
CAWSNTGTRDERYF
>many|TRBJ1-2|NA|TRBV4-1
TGCGCCAGCAGCCAAGTCTCGACGGCGAACCTCTATGGCTACACCTTC
CASSQVSTANLYGYTF
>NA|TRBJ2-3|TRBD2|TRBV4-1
TGCGCCAGCAGCCAAGATCGGACTAGAGGGAACACAGATACGCAGTATTTT
CASSQDRTRGNTDTQYF
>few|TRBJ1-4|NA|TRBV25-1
TGTGCCAGCAGTGAAGCCCTCGCAACTAATGAAAAACTGTTTTTT
CASSEALATNEKLFF
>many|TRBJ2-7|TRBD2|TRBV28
TGTGCCAGCAGTTCCGGACTAGCGTTAGGCTCCTACGAGCAGTACTTC
CASSSGLALGSYEQYF
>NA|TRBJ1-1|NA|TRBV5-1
TGCGCCAGCAGCTTGACCGGGGAACTCTCGGAAGCTTTCTTT
CASSLTGELSEAFF
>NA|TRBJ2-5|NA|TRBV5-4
TGTGCTAGCAGCCAAGCACAGGTGGGGGAGACCCAGTACTTC
CASSQAQVGETQYF
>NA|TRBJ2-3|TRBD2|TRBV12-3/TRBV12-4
TGTGCCAGCAGTCCTAGCGGGTCTACGTATACGCAGTATTTT
CASSPSGSTYTQYF
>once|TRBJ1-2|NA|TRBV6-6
TGTGCCAGCTGTCGTAGAATGGGCACTCATTATGACTACACCTTC
CASCRRMGTHYDYTF
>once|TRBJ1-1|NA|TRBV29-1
TGCGGCGTGATAACGGGGGGCACTGAAACTTTCTTT
CGVITGGTETFF
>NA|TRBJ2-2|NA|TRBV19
TGTGCCAGTAGGCTCGTCGGGGACACAGGGGAGCTGTTTTTT
CASRLVGDTGELFF
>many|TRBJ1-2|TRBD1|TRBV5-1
TGCGCCAGCAGCTTGGGACAGGGTGTAGTATTCTATGGCTACACCTTC
CASSLGQGVVFYGYTF
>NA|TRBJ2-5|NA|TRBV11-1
TGTGTCAGCAGCTCTGACGCTCTGGCCCAGTACTTC
CVSSSDALAQYF
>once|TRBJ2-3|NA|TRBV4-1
TGCGCCAGCAGCCAAAAGGAAGGCACAGATATGCAGTATTTT
CASSQKEGTDMQYF
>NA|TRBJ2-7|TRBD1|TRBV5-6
TGTGCCAGCAGCGCCACAGGGGCCCGTGATGGGCAGAACTCCTACGAGCAGTATTTC
CASSATGARDGQNSYEQYF
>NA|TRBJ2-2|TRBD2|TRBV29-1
TGCAGCGTTGGGACTAGCGCGGTGAAGACTGGGGAGCTGTTTTTT
CSVGTSAVKTGELFF
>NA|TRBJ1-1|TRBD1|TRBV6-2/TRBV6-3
TGTGACAGCAGACTCATACAGGGGAGGGGGACTAAAGCTTTCTTT
CDSRLIQGRGTKAFF
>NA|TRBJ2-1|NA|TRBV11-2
TGTGCCAGCAGCTTAGGTGTGGGGAGGCCGGTATCGAATGAGCAGTTCTTC
CASSLGVGRPVSNEQFF
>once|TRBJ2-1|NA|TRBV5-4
TGTGCTAGAAGCTCCTCTGGGACCTACAATGAGCAGTTCTTC
CARSSSGTYNEQFF
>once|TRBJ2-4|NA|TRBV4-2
TGTGCAAGCAGCCAAGACCAAGGAGCCAAAAACGTTCAGTACTTC
CASSQDQGAKNVQYF
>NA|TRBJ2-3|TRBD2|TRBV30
TGTGCTTGGAGCCGACTAGCGTTCGCAGATACGCAGTATTTT
CAWSRLAFADTQYF
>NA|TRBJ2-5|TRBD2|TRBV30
TGTGCCTGGGCACGACTAGCGGGGACCCAAGAGAACCAGTACTTC
CAWARLAGTQENQYF
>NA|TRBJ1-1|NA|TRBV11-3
TGTGCCAGCTGCTCGGGGGCAGGAGGCACTGAGGCTTTCTTC
CASCSGAGGTEAFF
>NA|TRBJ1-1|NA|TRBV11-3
TGTGTCAGCAACTTAGCGGGAGGGAGCACTGAAGCTTTCTTT
CVSNLAGGSTEAFF
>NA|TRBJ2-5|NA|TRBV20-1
TGCAGTGCTAGAGATCCCAGCCTAGGATTTCATGAGACCCAGCACTTC
CSARDPSLGFHETQHF
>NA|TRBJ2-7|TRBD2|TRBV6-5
TGTGCTTGCAAGGGGGGTGCTAGCGGGGATACCTGCGAGCAGTACTTC
CACKGGASGDTCEQYF
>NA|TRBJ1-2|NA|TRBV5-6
TGTGCCAGCAGCTCCAACGGGGTAGGGAGCTACACCTTC
CASSSNGVGSYTF
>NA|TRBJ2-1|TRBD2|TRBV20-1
TGCAGTGCTAGAGATCGGGGGACTAGCGGGAGGGGGGATGAGCAGTTCTTC
CSARDRGTSGRGDEQFF
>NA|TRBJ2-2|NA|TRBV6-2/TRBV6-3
TGTGACAGCAGCCGAGCCGGGACACCTTTCATCGGGGAGCTGTTTTTT
CDSSRAGTPFIGELFF
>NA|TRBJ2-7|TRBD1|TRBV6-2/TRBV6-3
TGTGCCAGCAACCTCCGGGACAGTGCTCACGAGCAGTACTTC
CASNLRDSAHEQYF
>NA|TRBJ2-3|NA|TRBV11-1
TGTGCCAGCAGCTCTGGAGGAAGTTCTGTTGGAGCCCGCACAGAAACGCAGTATTTT
CASSSGGSSVGARTETQYF
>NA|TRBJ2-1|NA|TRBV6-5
TGTGCCAGCAGCTCACGGGCCCCCGTGAGATACAATGAGCAGTTCTTC
CASSSRAPVRYNEQFF
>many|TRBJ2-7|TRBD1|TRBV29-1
TGCAGCGTTTGGACAGGGCGGGTGGGGGAGCAGTACTTC
CSVWTGRVGEQYF
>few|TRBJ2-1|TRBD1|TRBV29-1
TGCAGCGTTGAGGGTCAACAGGGGGCTCACCCCTCCTACAATGAGCAGTTCTTC
CSVEGQQGAHPSYNEQFF
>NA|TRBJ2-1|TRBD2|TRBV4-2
TGTGCCAGCAGCCCTGGCGGGAGTCAATACAATGAGCAGTTCTTC
CASSPGGSQYNEQFF
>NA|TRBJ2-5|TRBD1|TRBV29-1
TGCATCGTCCGAGTCCCGGGACAGGGGATTGATGCCCAGTACTTC
CIVRVPGQGIDAQYF
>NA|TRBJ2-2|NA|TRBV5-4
TGTGGTAACAGCGTGGCCCAGGGGGGAGGCACCGGGGAACTGTTTTTT
CGNSVAQGGGTGELFF
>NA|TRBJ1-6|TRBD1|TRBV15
TGCGCCACCAGCAGTTACACAGGGGGCCATTCATCCCTCCACTTT
CATSSYTGGHSSLHF
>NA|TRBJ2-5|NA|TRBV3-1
TGTACCAGCAGCCCAGGGGCAGGGACCCAAGAGACCCAGTACTTC
CTSSPGAGTQETQYF
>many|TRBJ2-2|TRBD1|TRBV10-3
TGTGCCATCAGTAAACAAGGGACAGGATCTAACACCGGGGAGCTGTTTTTT
CAISKQGTGSNTGELFF
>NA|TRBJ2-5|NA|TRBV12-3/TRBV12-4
TGTGCCAGTAGTTCCGACCGGGAACAAGAGACCCAGTACTTC
CASSSDREQETQYF
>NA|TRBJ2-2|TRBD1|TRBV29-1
TGCAGCGTTTCGGGACAGTGGTTCACCGGGGAACTGTCTTTT
CSVSGQWFTGELSF
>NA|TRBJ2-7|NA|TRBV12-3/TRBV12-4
TGTGCCAGCAGTGTGAATTGGGAGCCCGAGCAGCACTTC
CASSVNWEPEQHF
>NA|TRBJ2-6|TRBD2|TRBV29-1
TGCAGCGTTGGAGGGATTAGCGGGAGCCCCTCTGGGGCCAACGTCATGACTTTC
CSVGGISGSPSGANVMTF
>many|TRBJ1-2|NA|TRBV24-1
TGTGCCACCAGTGATGGAGTAAGCTACACCTTC
CATSDGVSYTF
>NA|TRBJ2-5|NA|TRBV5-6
TGTGCCAGCAGCGCTACCCTGGGCGGCTTGGGGACCCAGTACTTC
CASSATLGGLGTQYF